Shown below are 13 T cell receptor beta chains from a single sample sequenced in a study of blood T cell repertoires in COVID-19. Some clones are missing from TCRdb's copy, which holds only in-frame ones; the method was immunoSEQ multiplex PCR. The sample gives 200,000 to 300,000 clones, over 80% of which show up once; about 1.6% is in the top ten. Input material: peripheral blood. These receptors originate from a woman between 40 and 50 years old who had recovered from COVID-19.

The CDR3 loop reads CASSLGRSSYNEQFF. The CDR3 nucleotides read TGTGCCAGCAGCTTAGGGCGGAGCTCCTACAATGAGCAGTTCTTC. This chain uses TRBV11-2 with TRBJ2-1, with D unclear. The germline V and J ends were trimmed by 1 base and 0 bases, with 7 bases remaining between them. Germline CDR1 reads SGHAT; CDR2 reads FQNNGV. The CDR3 covers 15 residues.

The genes are TRBV6-5 and TRBJ2-7, with D perhaps matching TRBD1 (5 bases). With 2 bases removed from V and 2 bases from J, the gap between germline ends came to 16 bases. CDR1 and CDR2 from the germline V gene are MNHEY and SVGAGI. The CDR3 totals 16 residues. The CDR3, as DNA: TGTGCCAGCAGTTACCCAAGCGTTCAGGGTCCCTACGAGCAGTACTTC. Protein sequence: CASSYPSVQGPYEQYF.

The V call is TRBV27, the J call TRBJ2-5, with D possibly being TRBD1 (6 bases). The germline gives CDR1 MNHEY, CDR2 SMNVEV (reference sequence). CDR3 length: 14 residues. Trimming removed 3 bases from V and 5 bases from J, with 13 bases in between. The CDR3 reads CASSFLGGRETQYF. CDR3 nucleotide sequence: TGTGCCAGCAGTTTCTTAGGGGGTAGGGAGACCCAGTACTTC.

This sequence joins TRBV2 and TRBJ1-5; no clear D gene. CDR1 and CDR2 (germline): SNHLY, FYNNEI. The CDR3 has 17 residues. V lost 3 bases to trimming and J lost 0 bases, with 15 bases between them. CDR3 nucleotides: TGTGCCAGCAGTGACCCCAGAACAGCCTATAGCAATCAGCCCCAGCATTTT. This encodes CASSDPRTAYSNQPQHF.

J is TRBJ1-1 and V is TRBV25-1, with D maybe TRBD1 (6 bases). The CDR3 is 15 residues long. CDR1 is MGHDK, CDR2 SYGVNS, per germline. V dropped 3 bases and J dropped 1 base, with 12 bases sitting between them. This chain's CDR3 is CASSDSRGTNTEAFF. CDR3 DNA sequence: TGTGCCAGCAGTGATTCCAGGGGCACGAACACTGAAGCTTTCTTT.

Turning to this clone: The sample contains more than one DNA sequence encoding this CDR3. The chain uses TRBV5-1 and TRBJ1-2, with a possible D match to TRBD1 (6 bases). V lost 5 bases and J lost 2, with 13 bases in between. Germline CDR1 SGHRS, CDR2 YFSETQ. This CDR3 comprises 14 residues. CDR3 in DNA: TGCGCCAGCAGTTGGTCAGGGGCCAACTATGGCTACACCTTC. Translation gives CASSWSGANYGYTF.

V and J are TRBV3-1 (or the pseudogene TRBV3-2) and TRBJ2-7, with a weak D call TRBD1 (5 bases). Deletions cut 3 bases from V and 6 bases from J, with 18 bases between. CDR3 length equals 15 residues. From germline, CDR1 is LGHDT and CDR2 YNNKEL (reference sequence). The CDR3 loop reads CASSHWSAGRSEQYF. In DNA, the CDR3 is TGTGCCAGCAGCCATTGGTCGGCAGGGCGAAGCGAGCAGTACTTC.

This chain links TRBV5-1 with TRBJ2-7; the match to TRBD2 covers 9 bases. This CDR3 is built from 15 residues. V lost 0 bases to trimming and J lost 4 bases; unmatched junction nucleotides: 5. Germline values: CDR1 SGHRS, CDR2 YFSETQ. As DNA, the CDR3 is TGCGCCAGCAGCTTGGGGGTAGCGGGGGCATACGAGCAGTACTTC. It yields the protein CASSLGVAGAYEQYF.

The V gene is TRBV19, the J gene TRBJ2-3; D uncertain. The CDR3 contains 16 residues. V dropped 4 bases and J dropped 1 base, with 15 bases sitting between them. The germline CDR1 and CDR2 sequences are LNHDA and SQIVND (reference sequence). The DNA of the CDR3 is TGTGCCAGTAGTAGTTTTGACCTAGATGGCACAGATACGCAGTATTTT. Translated, it gives CASSSFDLDGTDTQYF.

The chain is built from TRBV5-4 and TRBJ2-1; D unclear. Germline assignment: CDR1 SGHNT and CDR2 YYREEE (reference sequence). V dropped 0 bases and J dropped 8 bases, with 15 bases sitting between them. The CDR3 runs 15 residues. Here the CDR3 DNA reads TGTGCCAGCAGCTTGGAAGCTAGTGGTCTCCATGAGCAGTTCTTC. Translating it yields CASSLEASGLHEQFF.

J is TRBJ2-1 and V is TRBV7-2, with D possibly being TRBD2 (7 bases). V gave up 1 base and J gave up 10 bases, with 17 bases separating them. There are 15 residues in the CDR3. Germline assignment: CDR1 SGHTA and CDR2 FQGNSA. CDR3 coding DNA: TGTGCCAGCAGCTTAGAAGTGGGGGGGCCTGGGGAGCAGTTCTTC. Protein: CASSLEVGGPGEQFF. Together with reference TRBV7-2 and TRBJ2-1, the CDR3 gives the full variable domain: GAGVSQSPSNKVTEKGKDVELRCDPISGHTALYWYRQSLGQGLEFLIYFQGNSAPDKSGLPSDRFSAERTGGSVSTLTIQRTQQEDSAVYLCASSLEVGGPGEQFFGPGTRLTVL.

This chain connects TRBV7-2 to TRBJ2-3; D might be TRBD1 (5 bases). CDR1 is SGHTA, CDR2 FQGNSA, per germline. This CDR3 region has 15 residues. Trimming left V 3 bases short and J 1 base short, with 11 bases between. The CDR3 DNA is TGTGCCAGCAGCTTCCCAAGGGGCCGCACAGATACGCAGTATTTT. This sequence encodes CASSFPRGRTDTQYF. Based on the CDR3 plus reference TRBV7-2 and TRBJ2-3, the full variable domain is GAGVSQSPSNKVTEKGKDVELRCDPISGHTALYWYRQSLGQGLEFLIYFQGNSAPDKSGLPSDRFSAERTGGSVSTLTIQRTQQEDSAVYLCASSFPRGRTDTQYFGPGTRLTVL.

This sequence joins TRBV19 and TRBJ2-1; D is unclear. The CDR3 contains 13 residues. Germline lookup yields CDR1 LNHDA and CDR2 SQIVND (reference sequence). The V gene lost 2 bases and the J gene lost 11 bases, with 13 bases spanning the gap. CDR3 nucleotides: TGTGCCAGTAGTATAATGAGGAACACTCAGCAGTTCTTC. Protein: CASSIMRNTQQFF.